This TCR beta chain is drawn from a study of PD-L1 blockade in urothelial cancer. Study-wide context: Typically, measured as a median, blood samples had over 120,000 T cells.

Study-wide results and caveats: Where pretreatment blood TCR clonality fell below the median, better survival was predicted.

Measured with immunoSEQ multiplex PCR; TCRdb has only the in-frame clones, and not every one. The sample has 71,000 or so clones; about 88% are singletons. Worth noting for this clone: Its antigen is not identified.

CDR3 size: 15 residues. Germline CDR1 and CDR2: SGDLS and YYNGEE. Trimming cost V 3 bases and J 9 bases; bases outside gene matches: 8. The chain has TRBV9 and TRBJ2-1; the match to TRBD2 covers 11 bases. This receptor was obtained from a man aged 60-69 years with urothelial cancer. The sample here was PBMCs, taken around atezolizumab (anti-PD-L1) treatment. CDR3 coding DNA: TGTGCCAGCAGCGGAACTAGCGGGGGTTATGGTGAGCAGTTCTTC. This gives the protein CASSGTSGGYGEQFF.